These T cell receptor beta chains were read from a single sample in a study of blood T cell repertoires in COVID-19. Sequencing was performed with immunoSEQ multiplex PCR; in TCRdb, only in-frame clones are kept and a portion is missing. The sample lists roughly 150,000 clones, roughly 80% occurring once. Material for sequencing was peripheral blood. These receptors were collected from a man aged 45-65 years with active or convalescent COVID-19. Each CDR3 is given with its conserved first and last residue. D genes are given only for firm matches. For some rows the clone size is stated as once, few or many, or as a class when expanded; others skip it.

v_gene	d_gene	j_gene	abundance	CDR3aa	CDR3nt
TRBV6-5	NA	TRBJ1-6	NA	CASSYRGYNSPLHF	TGTGCCAGCAGTTACAGGGGATACAATTCACCCCTCCACTTT
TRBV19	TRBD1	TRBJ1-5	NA	CASQTGYQPQHF	TGTGCCAGTCAGACAGGGTATCAGCCCCAGCATTTT
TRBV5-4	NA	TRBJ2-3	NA	CASSYDSIPSTDTQYF	TGTGCCAGCAGCTACGACAGTATCCCTAGCACAGATACGCAGTATTTT
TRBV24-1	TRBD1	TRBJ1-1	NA	CATRQGAVDTEAFF	TGTGCCACCAGACAGGGGGCGGTAGACACTGAAGCTTTCTTT
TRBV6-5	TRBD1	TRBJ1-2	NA	CASSSSGGRGVTF	TGTGCCAGCAGTTCGTCAGGGGGTCGGGGCGTCACCTTC
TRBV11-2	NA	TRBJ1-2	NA	CASNPGRGLGYGYTF	TGTGCCAGCAACCCAGGGCGGGGGTTGGGCTATGGCTACACCTTC
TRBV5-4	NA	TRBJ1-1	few	CASSLGAPGHYYTEAFF	TGTGCCAGCAGCTTGGGGGCCCCGGGACATTATTACACTGAAGCTTTCTTT
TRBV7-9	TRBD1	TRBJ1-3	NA	CASSSRGQGAGNTIYF	TGTGCCAGCAGTTCACGGGGACAGGGCGCCGGAAACACCATATATTTT
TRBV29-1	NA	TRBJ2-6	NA	CSVEVGAGANVLTF	TGCAGCGTTGAAGTAGGGGCCGGGGCCAACGTCCTGACTTTC
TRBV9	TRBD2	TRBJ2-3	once	CASSVGTSGLTDTQYF	TGTGCCAGCAGCGTAGGGACTAGCGGTCTCACAGATACGCAGTATTTT
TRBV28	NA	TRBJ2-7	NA	CASTRRSEQYF	TGTGCCAGCACAAGGAGGTCCGAGCAGTACTTC
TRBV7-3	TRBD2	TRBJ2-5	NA	CASSLGGRAEETQYF	TGTGCCAGCAGCTTGGGCGGGAGGGCCGAGGAGACCCAGTACTTC
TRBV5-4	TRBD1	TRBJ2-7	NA	CASSRTQGKYEQYF	TGTGCCAGCAGCAGAACACAGGGGAAGTACGAGCAGTACTTC
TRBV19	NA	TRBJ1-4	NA	CASSIFRAGDAEKLFF	TGTGCCAGTAGTATATTTCGGGCAGGGGATGCTGAAAAACTGTTTTTT
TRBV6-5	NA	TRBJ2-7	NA	CASPFPYEQYF	TGTGCCTCCCCCTTCCCCTACGAGCAGTACTTC
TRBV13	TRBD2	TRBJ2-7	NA	CASRQMGASGSYEQYF	TGTGCCAGCAGACAGATGGGGGCTAGCGGGAGCTACGAGCAGTACTTC
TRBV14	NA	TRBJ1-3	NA	CASSQDRVGSTIYF	TGTGCCAGCAGCCAAGATCGAGTCGGGAGCACCATATATTTT
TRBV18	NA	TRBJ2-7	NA	CASSPPSAVTYEQYF	TGTGCCAGCTCACCTCCCTCTGCAGTAACCTACGAGCAGTACTTC
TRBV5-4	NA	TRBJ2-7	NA	CASSPDSGAYEQYF	TGTGCCAGCAGCCCCGATTCCGGGGCCTACGAGCAGTACTTC
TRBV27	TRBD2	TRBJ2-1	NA	CASSFGLAALRDNEQFF	TGTGCCAGCAGTTTCGGACTAGCGGCTCTTCGGGACAATGAGCAGTTCTTC
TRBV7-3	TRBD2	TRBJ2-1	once	CASSPTSGTYNEQFF	TGTGCCAGCAGCCCTACTAGCGGAACCTACAATGAGCAGTTCTTC
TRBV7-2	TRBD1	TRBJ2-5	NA	CASSTQGAVSSETQYF	TGTGCCAGCAGCACTCAGGGGGCGGTTTCTTCGGAGACCCAGTACTTC
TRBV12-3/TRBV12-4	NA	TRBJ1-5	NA	CASSLQGNQPQHF	TGTGCCAGCAGCCTCCAGGGCAATCAGCCCCAGCATTTT
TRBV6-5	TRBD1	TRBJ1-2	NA	CASRDRGYGYTF	TGTGCCAGCCGGGACAGGGGCTATGGCTACACCTTC
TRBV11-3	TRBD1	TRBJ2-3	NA	CASSSRTGGSTGGGTDTQYF	TGTGCCAGCAGCTCTCGGACAGGGGGATCAACGGGAGGGGGCACAGATACGCAGTATTTT
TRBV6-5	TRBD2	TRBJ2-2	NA	CASSWGLGNTGELFF	TGTGCCAGCAGTTGGGGACTAGGGAACACCGGGGAGCTGTTTTTT
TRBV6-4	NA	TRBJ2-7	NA	CASSDPAGPRGYEQYF	TGTGCCAGCAGTGATCCAGCAGGGCCGAGAGGCTACGAGCAGTACTTC
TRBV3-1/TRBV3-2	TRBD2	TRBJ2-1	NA	CASSQGPGGTYNEQFF	TGTGCCAGCAGCCAAGGGCCGGGAGGTACCTACAATGAGCAGTTCTTC
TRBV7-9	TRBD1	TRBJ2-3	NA	CASSLAGQGGTDTQYF	TGTGCCAGCAGCTTAGCGGGACAGGGAGGCACAGATACGCAGTATTTT
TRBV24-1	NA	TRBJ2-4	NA	CATSDLPPKNIQYF	TGTGCCACCAGTGATTTGCCCCCAAAAAACATTCAGTACTTC
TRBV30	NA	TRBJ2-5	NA	CAWSAGYQETQYF	TGTGCCTGGAGCGCCGGTTACCAAGAGACCCAGTACTTC
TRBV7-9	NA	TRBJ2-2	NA	CASRDTNTGELFF	TGTGCCTCCCGGGACACCAACACCGGGGAGCTGTTTTTT
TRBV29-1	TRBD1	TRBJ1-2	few	CSVEDPVRGRTLNYGYTF	TGCAGCGTTGAAGATCCGGTCAGGGGGAGAACTCTTAACTATGGCTACACCTTC
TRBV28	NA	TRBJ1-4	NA	CASINLGDEKLFF	TGTGCCAGCATTAATCTCGGGGATGAAAAACTGTTTTTT
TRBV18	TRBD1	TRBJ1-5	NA	CASSLDREGVNQPQHF	TGTGCCAGCTCACTTGACAGGGAAGGGGTCAATCAGCCCCAGCATTTT
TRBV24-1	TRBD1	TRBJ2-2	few	CATRAPGQGARQELFF	TGTGCCACCAGGGCTCCGGGACAGGGGGCCCGCCAGGAGCTGTTTTTT
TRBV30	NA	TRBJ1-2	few	CACPGLGYGYTF	TGTGCCTGTCCGGGACTAGGATATGGCTACACCTTC
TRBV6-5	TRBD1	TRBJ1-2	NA	CASSQGQGVGYTF	TGTGCCAGCAGCCAGGGACAGGGAGTAGGCTACACCTTC
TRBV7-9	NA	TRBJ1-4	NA	CASSFEQPNEKLFF	TGTGCCAGCAGCTTCGAACAGCCTAATGAAAAACTGTTTTTT
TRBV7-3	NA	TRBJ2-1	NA	CASSLTVAGEQFF	TGTGCCAGCAGCTTAACGGTGGCGGGAGAGCAGTTCTTC
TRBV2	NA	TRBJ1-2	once	CASTTVRGNYGYTF	TGTGCCAGCACGACGGTCCGCGGGAACTATGGCTACACCTTC
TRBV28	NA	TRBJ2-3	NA	CASSLAPGQPTDTQYF	TGTGCCAGCAGTTTAGCGCCGGGACAACCCACAGATACGCAGTATTTT
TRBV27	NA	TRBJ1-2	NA	CASSLSITPQGNYGYTF	TGTGCCAGCAGTTTATCGATCACCCCACAGGGTAACTATGGCTACACCTTC
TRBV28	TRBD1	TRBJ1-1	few	CASSFGTGATEAFF	TGTGCCAGCAGTTTCGGGACAGGGGCAACTGAAGCTTTCTTT
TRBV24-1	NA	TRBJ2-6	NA	CATSDPVGANVLTF	TGTGCCACCAGTGACCCGGTGGGGGCCAACGTCCTGACTTTC
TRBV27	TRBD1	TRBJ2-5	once	CASSLNRGTETQYF	TGTGCCAGCAGTTTGAACAGGGGGACGGAGACCCAGTACTTC
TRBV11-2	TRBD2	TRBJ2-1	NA	CASSLQAGRVNEQFF	TGTGCCAGCAGCTTGCAAGCGGGGAGGGTAAATGAGCAGTTCTTC